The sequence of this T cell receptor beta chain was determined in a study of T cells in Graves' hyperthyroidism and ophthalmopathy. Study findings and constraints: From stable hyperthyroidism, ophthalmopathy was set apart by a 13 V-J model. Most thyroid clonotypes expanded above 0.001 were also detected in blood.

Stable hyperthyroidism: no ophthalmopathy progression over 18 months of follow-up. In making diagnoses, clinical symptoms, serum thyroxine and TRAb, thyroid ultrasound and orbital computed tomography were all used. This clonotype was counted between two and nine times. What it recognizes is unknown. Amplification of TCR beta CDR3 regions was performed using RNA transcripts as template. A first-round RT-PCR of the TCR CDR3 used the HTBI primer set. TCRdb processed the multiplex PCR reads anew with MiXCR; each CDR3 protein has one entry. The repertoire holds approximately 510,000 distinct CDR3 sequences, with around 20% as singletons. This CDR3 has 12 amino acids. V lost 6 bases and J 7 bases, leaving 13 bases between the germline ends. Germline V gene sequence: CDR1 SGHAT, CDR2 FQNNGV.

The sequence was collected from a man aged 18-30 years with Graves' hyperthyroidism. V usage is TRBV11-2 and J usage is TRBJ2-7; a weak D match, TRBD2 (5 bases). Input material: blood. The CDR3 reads CASRGPRREQYF. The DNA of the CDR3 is TGTGCCAGCAGGGGTCCGAGGAGGGAGCAGTACTTC.